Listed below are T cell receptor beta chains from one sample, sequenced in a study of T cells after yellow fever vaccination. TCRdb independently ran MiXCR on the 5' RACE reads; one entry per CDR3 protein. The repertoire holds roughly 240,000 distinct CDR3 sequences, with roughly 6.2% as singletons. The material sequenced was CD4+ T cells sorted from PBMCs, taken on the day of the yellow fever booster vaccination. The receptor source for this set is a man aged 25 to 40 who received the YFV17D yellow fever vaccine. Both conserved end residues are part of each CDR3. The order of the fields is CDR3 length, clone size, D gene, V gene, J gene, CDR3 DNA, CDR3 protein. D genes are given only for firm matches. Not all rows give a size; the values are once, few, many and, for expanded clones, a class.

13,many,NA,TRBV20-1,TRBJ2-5,TGCAGTGCTAGAGAGGACTGGAAAGAGACCCAGTACTTC,CSAREDWKETQYF
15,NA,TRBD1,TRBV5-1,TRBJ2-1,TGCGCCAGCAGCTTGGGGGACAGGGGAAAGGATGAGCAGTTCTTC,CASSLGDRGKDEQFF
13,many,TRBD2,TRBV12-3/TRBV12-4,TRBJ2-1,TGTGCCAGCAGCTTACTAGCGAACAATGAGCAGTTCTTC,CASSLLANNEQFF
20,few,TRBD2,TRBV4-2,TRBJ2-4,TGTGCCAGCAGCCCAGGACCCGGGACTAGCGGGAGGTTAGCCAAAAACATTCAGTACTTC,CASSPGPGTSGRLAKNIQYF
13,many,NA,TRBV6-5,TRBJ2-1,TGTGCCAGCAGTTACATGGGAGGCAATGAGCAGTTCTTC,CASSYMGGNEQFF
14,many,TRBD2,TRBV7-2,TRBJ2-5,TGTGCCAGCAGCCGGAGCGGGAGACAAGAGACCCAGTACTTC,CASSRSGRQETQYF
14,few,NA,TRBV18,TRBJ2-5,TGTGCCAGCTCACCACAAGGGGGCCAAGAGACCCAGTACTTC,CASSPQGGQETQYF
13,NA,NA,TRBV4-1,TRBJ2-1,TGTGCCAGCAGCCCCGCGGTGTTGGATGAGCAGTTCTTC,CASSPAVLDEQFF
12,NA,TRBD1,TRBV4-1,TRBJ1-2,TGCGCCAGCAGCCAAGCAGGGGGTGCCTACACCTTC,CASSQAGGAYTF
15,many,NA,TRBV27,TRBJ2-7,TGTGCCAGCTCGCCGCAGCTAGCAGTTGTTTACGAGCAGTACTTC,CASSPQLAVVYEQYF
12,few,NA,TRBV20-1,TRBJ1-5,TGCAGTGCCAACAGTGGGGATCAGCCCCAGCATTTT,CSANSGDQPQHF
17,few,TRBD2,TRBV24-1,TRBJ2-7,TGTGCCACCAGTGATTTCCAGCGGGAGGCCCCCAAGGCCGAGCAGTACTTC,CATSDFQREAPKAEQYF
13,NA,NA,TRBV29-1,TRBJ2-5,TGCAGCGCCCCAAGGAACGGAGAAGAGACCCAGTACTTC,CSAPRNGEETQYF
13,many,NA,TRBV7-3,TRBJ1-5,TGTGCCAGCAGCTTAGGCCAAGGTCAGCCCCAGCATTTT,CASSLGQGQPQHF
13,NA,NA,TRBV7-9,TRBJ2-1,TGTGCCAGCAGCTTAGAGGTCAGGAATGAGCAGTTCTTC,CASSLEVRNEQFF
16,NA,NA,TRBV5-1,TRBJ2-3,TGCGCCAGCGGCTCCTCCGGGACTCAATACACAGATACGCAGTATTTT,CASGSSGTQYTDTQYF
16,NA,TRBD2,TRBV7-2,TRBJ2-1,TGTGCCAGCAGCTTAACGCCCGGCGGGAGAATTAATGAGCAGTTCTTC,CASSLTPGGRINEQFF
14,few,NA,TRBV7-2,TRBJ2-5,TGTGCCAGCAGCTCCCTCCTAGGCCAAGAGACCCAGTACTTC,CASSSLLGQETQYF
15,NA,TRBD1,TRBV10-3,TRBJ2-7,TGTGCCAGCCAGCCCGGGACAGGGGAGTCCTACGAGCAGTACTTC,CASQPGTGESYEQYF
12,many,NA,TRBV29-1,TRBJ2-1,TGCAGCGTTTCCCCCACGGTCAATGAGCAGTTCTTC,CSVSPTVNEQFF
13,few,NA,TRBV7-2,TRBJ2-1,TGTGCCAGCAGCCTTCGAGGGGAGAATGAGCAGTTCTTC,CASSLRGENEQFF
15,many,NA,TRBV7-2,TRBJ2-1,TGTGCCAGCAGCTTAATTCGGACACTTTACAATGAGCAGTTCTTC,CASSLIRTLYNEQFF
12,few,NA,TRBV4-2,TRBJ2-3,TGTGCCAGCAGCCAAGACAGGGATACGCAGTATTTT,CASSQDRDTQYF
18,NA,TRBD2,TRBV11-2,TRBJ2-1,TGTGCCAGCAGCTCGGGACTAGCGGGAGGTCCCCGGTCCAATGAGCAGTTCTTC,CASSSGLAGGPRSNEQFF
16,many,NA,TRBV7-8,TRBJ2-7,TGTGCCAGCAGCCGACGGGTGAGCAATACCCTCTACGAGCAGTACTTC,CASSRRVSNTLYEQYF
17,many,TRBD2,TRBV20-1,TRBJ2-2,TGCAGTGCTTCCCCGGGACTAGCGGAGTTCAACACCGGGGAGCTGTTTTTT,CSASPGLAEFNTGELFF
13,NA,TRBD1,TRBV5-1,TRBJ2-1,TGCGCCAGCAGCCACGACAGGGTGTATGAGCAGTTCTTC,CASSHDRVYEQFF
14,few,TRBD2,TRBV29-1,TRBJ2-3,TGCAGCGTTGAACGGCGACTAGCTATGGATACGCAGTATTTT,CSVERRLAMDTQYF
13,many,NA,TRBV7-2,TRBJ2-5,TGTGCCAGCAGCTTAATGACAGGAGAGACCCAGTACTTC,CASSLMTGETQYF
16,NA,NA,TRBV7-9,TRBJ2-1,TGTGCCAGCAGCTTAGTCGGGGGCAGGTCGTACAATGAGCAGTTCTTC,CASSLVGGRSYNEQFF
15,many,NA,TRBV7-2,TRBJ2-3,TGTGCCAGCAGCTTAGGGGCCCAGAATGCAGATACGCAGTATTTT,CASSLGAQNADTQYF
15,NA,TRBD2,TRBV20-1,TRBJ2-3,TGCAGTGCTCGAGGGACTAGCGGGTTCACAGATACGCAGTATTTT,CSARGTSGFTDTQYF
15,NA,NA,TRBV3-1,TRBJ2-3,TGTGCCAGCAGCCAAGACGCGTCTAGCACAGATACGCAGTATTTT,CASSQDASSTDTQYF
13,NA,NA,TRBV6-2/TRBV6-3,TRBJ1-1,TGTGCCAGCAGTGCTACTTCGAACACTGAAGCTTTCTTT,CASSATSNTEAFF
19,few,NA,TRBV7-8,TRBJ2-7,TGTGCCAGCAGCGGACGGACAGGGAACCTAGCGGGTACCAACTACGAGCAGTACTTC,CASSGRTGNLAGTNYEQYF
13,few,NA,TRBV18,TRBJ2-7,TGTGCCAGTTCCCGTGCGCAGACCTACGAGCAGTACTTC,CASSRAQTYEQYF
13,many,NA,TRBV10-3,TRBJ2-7,TGTGCCATCAGTGTTACCAGCTCCTACGAGCAGTACTTC,CAISVTSSYEQYF
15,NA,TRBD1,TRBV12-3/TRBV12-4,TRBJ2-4,TGTGCCAGCAGTTTTTTACAGGGGCCCTCGGACATTCAGTACTTC,CASSFLQGPSDIQYF
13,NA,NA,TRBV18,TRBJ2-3,TGTGCCAGCTCACCAGAAATAACAGATACGCAGTATTTT,CASSPEITDTQYF
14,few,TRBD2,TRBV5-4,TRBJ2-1,TGTGCCAGCAGCTTGGCCGGAGCGGGGTATGAGCAGTTCTTC,CASSLAGAGYEQFF
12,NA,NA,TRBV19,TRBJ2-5,TGTGCCAGTAGAGGGGTGGCGGAGACCCAGTACTTC,CASRGVAETQYF
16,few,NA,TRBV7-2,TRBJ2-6,TGTGCCAGCAGCTTAGCGCAGCCCTCTGGGGCCAACGTCCTGACTTTC,CASSLAQPSGANVLTF
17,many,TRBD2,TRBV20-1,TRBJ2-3,TGCAGTGCTAGAGATCTCGCGGGGGAGGGTAGCACAGATACGCAGTATTTT,CSARDLAGEGSTDTQYF
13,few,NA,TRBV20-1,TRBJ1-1,TGCAGTGCTCCGGACAGTTTGAACACTGAAGCTTTCTTT,CSAPDSLNTEAFF
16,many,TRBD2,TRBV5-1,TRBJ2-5,TGCGCCAGCAGCTGGAGACTAGCGGGAGACCAAGAGACCCAGTACTTC,CASSWRLAGDQETQYF
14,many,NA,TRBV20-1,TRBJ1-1,TGCAGTGCTAGAGGTCGGGGCTGGGACACTGAAGCTTTCTTT,CSARGRGWDTEAFF
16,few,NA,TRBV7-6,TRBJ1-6,TGTGCCAGCAGCCCCCGAGCAGGGGCCTATAATTCACCCCTCCACTTT,CASSPRAGAYNSPLHF
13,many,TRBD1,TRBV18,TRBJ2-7,TGTGCCAGCTCACCGGGACAGGGGGCCGAGCAGTACTTC,CASSPGQGAEQYF
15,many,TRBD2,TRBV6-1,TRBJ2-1,TGTGCCAGCAGTGGACTAGCGGGAGGAGGAGGTGAGCAGTTCTTC,CASSGLAGGGGEQFF
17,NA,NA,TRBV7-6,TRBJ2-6,TGTGCCAGCAGCTTTGGGACGGCAGCCTCTGGGGCCAACGTCCTGACTTTC,CASSFGTAASGANVLTF
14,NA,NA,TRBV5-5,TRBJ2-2,TGTGCCAGCGGCTTCCGGCGGCTCTGCTGGGCGCTGTTTTTT,CASGFRRLCWALFF